This T cell receptor (beta chain) was sequenced in a study of CD8+CD57+ T cells in acquired aplastic anemia. The overall study: Mean yield of DNA from sorted CD4+ and CD8+ cells was approximately 3 ug. CD4+ cells from healthy donors averaged around 10 million reads. General observations from the study: Comparison of patients with controls identified nearly 30 shared CD8+ CDR3 sequences.

There are 17 residues in the CDR3. Deletions cut 2 bases from V and 4 bases from J, with 19 bases between. CDR1 and CDR2 (germline): SGHVS, FQNEAQ. A remark on this clonotype: Antigen unknown.

TCR beta VDJ and CDR3 were profiled, and genomic DNA was the template. TCRdb passed the reads through MiXCR, listing each CDR3 protein once. The sample yields 180,000 or so distinct CDR3 sequences, about half seen once. The V call is TRBV7-8, the J call TRBJ2-3; D gene uncertain. Sample: sorted CD4+, CD8+, or CD8+CD57+ T cells (not recorded which) from PBMCs. The receptor's source is a human donor in good health. The CDR3 DNA is TGTGCCAGCAGCTTATACGGCGGCGCGCTCAACCCAGATACGCAGTATTTT. Its translation: CASSLYGGALNPDTQYF.